The source of this T cell receptor beta chain is a study of blood T cell repertoires in COVID-19. Overall study context: Samples of COVID-19 (acute and convalescent) were obtained from the United States, Italy and Spain. Nucleic acid was either cDNA or gDNA, and it came from T cells, B-cell-depleted T cells, or PBMCs.

Germline CDR1 is SEHNR and CDR2 is FQNEAQ (reference sequence). The trim removed 5 bases at V and 6 bases at J, leaving 11 bases unmatched. CDR3 size: 16 residues. Per the study methods: Estimation of nucleated cell counts was performed using reference gene primer amplification. Measured with immunoSEQ multiplex PCR; TCRdb has only the in-frame clones, and not every one. Clone size and V and J calls were adopted from that table, with D and trimming inferred from the DNA. The repertoire holds around 65,000 clones, with approximately 79% as singletons. This sequence originates from a man aged 60 to 75 with acute or convalescent COVID-19. The sample consisted of peripheral blood. V usage is TRBV7-9 and J usage is TRBJ2-2, with TRBD2 identical over 8 bases. The CDR3 coding sequence is TGTGCCAGCAGCCCACCCCGAGTAGCGGGGTCCGGGGAGCTGTTTTTT. The encoded protein is CASSPPRVAGSGELFF.